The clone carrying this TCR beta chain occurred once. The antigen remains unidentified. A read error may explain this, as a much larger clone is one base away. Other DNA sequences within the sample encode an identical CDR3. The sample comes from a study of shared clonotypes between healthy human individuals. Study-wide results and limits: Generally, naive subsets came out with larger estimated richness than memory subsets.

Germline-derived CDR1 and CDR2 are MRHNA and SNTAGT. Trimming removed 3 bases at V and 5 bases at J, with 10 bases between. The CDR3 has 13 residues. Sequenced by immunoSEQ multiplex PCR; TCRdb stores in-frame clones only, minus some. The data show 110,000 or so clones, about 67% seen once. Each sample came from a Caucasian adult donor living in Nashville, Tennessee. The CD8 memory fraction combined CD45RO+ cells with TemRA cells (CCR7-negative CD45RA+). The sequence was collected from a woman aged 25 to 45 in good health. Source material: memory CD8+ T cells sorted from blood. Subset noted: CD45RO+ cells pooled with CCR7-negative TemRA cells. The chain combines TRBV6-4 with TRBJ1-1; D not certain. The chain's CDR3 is CASSETETTEAFF. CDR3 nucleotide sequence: TGTGCCAGCAGTGAAACGGAGACTACTGAAGCTTTCTTT.